This TCR beta chain was sequenced for a study of T-cell reconstitution after alpha-beta-depleted transplantation in children. V gave up 6 bases and J gave up 5 bases; unmatched junction bases: 7. The CDR3 totals 14 residues. The germline V gene has CDR1 SGHVS and CDR2 FQNEAQ. This sample's TCRbeta library carried unique molecular identifier barcodes. TCRdb recomputed calls from the PCR reads with MiXCR, one row per CDR3 protein. The profile covers approximately 980,000 distinct CDR3 sequences, with less than 30% appearing a single time and over 25% taken by the ten largest. The receptor was derived from a boy under two years old who had a stem cell transplant for SCID, so the T cells may come from the graft donor. V gene TRBV7-8 combines with J gene TRBJ2-7; 10 nucleotides match TRBD1. The sequencing here drew on PBMCs, mostly from graft donor cells, taken 360 days after TCRalphabeta/CD19-depleted stem cell transplant. The CDR3 sequence: CASRGGQGYHEQYF. The CDR3 coding sequence is TGTGCCAGCAGGGGGGGACAGGGGTACCACGAGCAGTACTTC.